This T cell receptor beta chain derives from a study of blood T cell repertoires in COVID-19. In its sample, this clone was seen a few times. Sequenced by immunoSEQ multiplex PCR; TCRdb stores in-frame clones only, minus some. The sample includes roughly 500,000 clones, 88% of them seen just once. The sequenced material came from PBMCs or T cells enriched from blood (not recorded which). This sequence originates from a woman in her thirties or forties who had recovered from COVID-19.

CDR3 region: CASRVTTDYNSPLHF. The CDR3 region has the DNA TGTGCCAGCAGGGTAACAACAGATTATAATTCACCCCTCCACTTT. The chain couples TRBV5-8 to TRBJ1-6; D gene unclear. The germline gives CDR1 SGHTS, CDR2 YDEGEE. The CDR3 is 15 amino acids. Trimming removed 5 bases at V and 4 bases at J, with 13 bases between.